This TCR beta chain was identified during a study of cytomegalovirus exposure and HLA in healthy donors. In the study overall: The 120 or so validation repertoires used the same platform as the 650 to 850 first-cohort repertoires, a later analysis reported. Notes on the study in general: The classifier, whose performance was assessed in both the original and validation cohorts, reportedly diagnosed cytomegalovirus status with high specificity and sensitivity. There were some public TCRs occurring in many donors, but most TCR sequences were rare.

The donors were members of the validation cohort, which comprised 120 subjects and was separate from the first cohort of roughly 700 subjects. Notes on this clone: Its specificity is unknown.

The CDR3 spans 14 residues. Germline V lookup: CDR1 MGHDK, CDR2 SYGVNS. V shed 6 bases and J shed 2 bases, with 13 bases lying between them. Assay used: immunoSEQ multiplex PCR; TCRdb lists only in-frame clones, some missing. This sample yields about 150,000 clones, of which roughly 86% are seen a single time; roughly 1.9% belongs to the top ten. This clonotype was sampled from a human donor in good health. Sequenced sample: PBMCs. The V call is TRBV25-1, the J call TRBJ2-5; TRBD1 is a possible D gene (5 bases). The DNA of the CDR3 is TGTGCCAGCAGAGGCAGGGTACGACAAGAGACCCAGTACTTC. Translating it yields CASRGRVRQETQYF.